This TCR beta chain was documented in a study of T cell responses to AZD1222 COVID-19 vaccine. Study-level information: It was second doses at about 4 or about 12 weeks that were pooled. Regarding the study as a whole: Donors were mostly white British, more females; clonal diversity possibly underestimated. Sampling that yielded the repertoires occurred only after the peak T cell response. Baseline antibody screening turned up just 6 or 7 seropositive AZD1222 recipients.

With regard to this clone: Its antigen remains unknown.

Using immunoSEQ multiplex PCR, the repertoire was profiled, and TCRdb retains in-frame clones only, with some absent. Among 95,000 to 150,000 clones listed, 88% were seen once. The CDR3 sequence is 12 residues long. The germline V gene encodes CDR1 SNHLY and CDR2 FYNNEI. Trimming took 5 bases from V and 6 from J, leaving 8 bases between them. The sequence was obtained from an adult in good health. This rearrangement joins TRBV2 to TRBJ2-4; D unclear. The sample consisted of peripheral blood, taken on day 0 of AZD1222 vaccination. The CDR3 region has the DNA TGTGCCAGCAGTACCGAAGGAAACATTCAGTACTTC. This codes for CASSTEGNIQYF.